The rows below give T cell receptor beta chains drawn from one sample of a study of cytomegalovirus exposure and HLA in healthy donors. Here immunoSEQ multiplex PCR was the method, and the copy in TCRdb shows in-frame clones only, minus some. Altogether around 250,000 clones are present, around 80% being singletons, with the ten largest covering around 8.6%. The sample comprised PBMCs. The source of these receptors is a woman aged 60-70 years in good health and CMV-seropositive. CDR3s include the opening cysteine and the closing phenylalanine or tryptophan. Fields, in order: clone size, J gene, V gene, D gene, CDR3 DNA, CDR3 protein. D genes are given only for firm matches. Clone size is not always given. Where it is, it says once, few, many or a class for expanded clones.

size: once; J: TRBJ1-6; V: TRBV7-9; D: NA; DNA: TGTGCCAGCATTCGGGGGAACAGCGATTCACCCCTCCACTTT; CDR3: CASIRGNSDSPLHF
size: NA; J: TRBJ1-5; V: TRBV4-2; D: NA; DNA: TGTGCCAGCAGCCAAGCAAGGGGTTATCAGCCCCAGCATTTT; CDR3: CASSQARGYQPQHF
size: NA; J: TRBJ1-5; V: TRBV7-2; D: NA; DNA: TGTGCCAGCAGCTTTATTACATATCAGCCCCAGCATTTT; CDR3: CASSFITYQPQHF
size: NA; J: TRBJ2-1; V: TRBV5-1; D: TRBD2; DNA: TGCGCCAGCAGCTTGGAGACTAGCGGCTACAATGAGCAGTTCTTC; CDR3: CASSLETSGYNEQFF
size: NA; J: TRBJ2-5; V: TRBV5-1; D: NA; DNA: TGCGCCAGCAGCGGTACTAGCTTCCAGACCCAGTACTTC; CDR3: CASSGTSFQTQYF
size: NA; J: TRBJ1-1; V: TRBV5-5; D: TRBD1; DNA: TGTGCCAGCAGCCCGGGACAGGCTCACACTGAAGCTTTCTTT; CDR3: CASSPGQAHTEAFF
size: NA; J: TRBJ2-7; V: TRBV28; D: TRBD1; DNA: TGTGCCAGCAGGATGCATGTTACAGGGGGAATATACGAGCAGTACTTC; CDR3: CASRMHVTGGIYEQYF
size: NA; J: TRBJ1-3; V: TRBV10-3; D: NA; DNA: TGTGCCATCAGTGAAGAGTTAGCTGGAAACACCATATATTTT; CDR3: CAISEELAGNTIYF
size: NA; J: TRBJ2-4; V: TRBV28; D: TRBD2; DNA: TGTGCCAGCAGTTTATACGGACTAGCGGGAGGGAATACTCTAGCCAAAAACATTCAGTACTTC; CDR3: CASSLYGLAGGNTLAKNIQYF
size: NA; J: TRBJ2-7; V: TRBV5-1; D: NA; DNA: TGCGCCAGCAGCGGGCTGGGGCACTACTACGAGCAGTACTTC; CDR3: CASSGLGHYYEQYF
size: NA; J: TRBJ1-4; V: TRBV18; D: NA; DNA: TGTGCCAGCTCACAGGGGCTAACTAATGAAAAACTGTTTTTT; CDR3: CASSQGLTNEKLFF
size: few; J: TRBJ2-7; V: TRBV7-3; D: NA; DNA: TGTGCCAGCAGCTTACAGGGATCGGCCTACGAGCAGTACTTC; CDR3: CASSLQGSAYEQYF
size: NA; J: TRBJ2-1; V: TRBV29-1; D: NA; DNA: TGCAGCGGGAGAGGATCCTACAATGAGCAGTTCTTC; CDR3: CSGRGSYNEQFF
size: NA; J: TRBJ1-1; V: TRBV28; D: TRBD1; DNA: TGTGCCAGCAGTCGGACAGGCTCTACCCTGACTTTCTTT; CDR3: CASSRTGSTLTFF
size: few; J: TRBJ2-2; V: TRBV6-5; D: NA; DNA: TGTGCCAGCAGTTACTCCGTTTTAGCGGTTACCGGGGAGCTGTTTTTT; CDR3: CASSYSVLAVTGELFF
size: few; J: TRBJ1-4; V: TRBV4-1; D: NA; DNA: TGCGCCAGCAGCCCGCAGGAAAATGAAAAACTGTTTTTT; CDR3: CASSPQENEKLFF
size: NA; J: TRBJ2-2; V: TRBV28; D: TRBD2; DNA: TGTGCCAGCAGTCCTTCGGGACTAGTTGCCGGGGAGCTGTTTTTT; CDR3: CASSPSGLVAGELFF
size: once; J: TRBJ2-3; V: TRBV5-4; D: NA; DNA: TGTGCCAGCAGCTTCCCCTTAGATACGCAGTATTTT; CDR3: CASSFPLDTQYF
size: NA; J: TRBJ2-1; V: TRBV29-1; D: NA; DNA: TGCAGCGTTGAGGTGTCCAGCTCCTACAATGAGCAGTTCTTC; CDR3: CSVEVSSSYNEQFF
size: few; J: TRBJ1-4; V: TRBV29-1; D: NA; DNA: TGCAGCGTTGAGATGGAACCGGGACAAAGGTTTGAAAAACTGTTTTTT; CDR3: CSVEMEPGQRFEKLFF
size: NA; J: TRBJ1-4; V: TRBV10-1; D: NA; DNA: TGCGCCAGCAGTGAGGGACTGGGTGAAAAACTGTTTTTT; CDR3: CASSEGLGEKLFF
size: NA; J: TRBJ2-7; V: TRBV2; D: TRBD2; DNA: TGTGCCAGCTGGGATCTAGCGGAGATATTCGAGCAGTACTTC; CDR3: CASWDLAEIFEQYF
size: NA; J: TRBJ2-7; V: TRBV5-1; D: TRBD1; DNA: TGCGCCAGCAGTAGACAGGGGAGCTACGAGCAGTACTTC; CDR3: CASSRQGSYEQYF
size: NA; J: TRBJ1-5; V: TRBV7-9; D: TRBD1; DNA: TGTTCCAGCAGCTTCGGTGGACAGGGCAATCAGCCCCAGCATTTT; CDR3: CSSSFGGQGNQPQHF
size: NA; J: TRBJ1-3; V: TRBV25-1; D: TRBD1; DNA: TGTGCCAGCATTGGGACAGGGGCCAACACCATATATTTT; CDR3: CASIGTGANTIYF
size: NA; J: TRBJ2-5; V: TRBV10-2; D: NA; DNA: TGCGCCAGCCAGGGGGGAGAGACCCAGTACTTC; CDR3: CASQGGETQYF
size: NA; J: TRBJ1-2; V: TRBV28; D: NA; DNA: TGTGCCAGCAGTTTAGGATCTAGTGGCTACACCTTC; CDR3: CASSLGSSGYTF
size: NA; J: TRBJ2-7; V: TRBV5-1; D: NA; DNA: TGCGCCAGTCAACAGGGGACTAGCTCCTACGAGCAGTACTTC; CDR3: CASQQGTSSYEQYF
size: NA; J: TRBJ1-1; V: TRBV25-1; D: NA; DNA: TGTGCCAGCAGTCGGGAGGGCTTAGAAGCTTTCTTT; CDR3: CASSREGLEAFF
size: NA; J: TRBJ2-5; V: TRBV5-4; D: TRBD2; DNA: TGTGCCAGCAGCTTGGTGGCTAGCGGGATAAAGACCCAGTACTTC; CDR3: CASSLVASGIKTQYF
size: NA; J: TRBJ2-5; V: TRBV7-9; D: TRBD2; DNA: TGTGCCAGCAGCTTAGTCGGGGGGGGAGAGACCCAGTACTTC; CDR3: CASSLVGGGETQYF
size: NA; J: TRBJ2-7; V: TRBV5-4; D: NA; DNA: TGTGCCAGCAGCTATCAGGGTGGACGGGAGCAGTACTTC; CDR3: CASSYQGGREQYF
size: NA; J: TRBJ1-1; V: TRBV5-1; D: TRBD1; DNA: TGCGCCAGCAGCTTGGACAGGGGGCGGGTGAACACTGAAGCTTTCTTT; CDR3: CASSLDRGRVNTEAFF
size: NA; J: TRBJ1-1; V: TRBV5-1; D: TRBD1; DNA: TGCGCCAGCAGCACCGGACAGGGGGCGCACACTGAAGCTTTCTTT; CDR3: CASSTGQGAHTEAFF
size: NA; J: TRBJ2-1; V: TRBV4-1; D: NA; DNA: TGCGCCAGCAGCCAAGAAGAGAGGCCTGGTTACAATGAGCAGTTCTTC; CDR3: CASSQEERPGYNEQFF
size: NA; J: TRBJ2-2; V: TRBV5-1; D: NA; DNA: TGCGCCAGCACCTCCACCGGGGAGCTGTTTTTT; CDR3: CASTSTGELFF
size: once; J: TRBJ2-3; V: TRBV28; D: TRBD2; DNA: TGTGCCAGCATCTCGGGAGGGCACACAGATACGCAGTATTTT; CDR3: CASISGGHTDTQYF
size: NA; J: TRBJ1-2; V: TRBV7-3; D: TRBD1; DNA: TGTGCCAGCAGCCCTCGCCCGGGACAGGAGGTTGTAGGCTACACCTTC; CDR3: CASSPRPGQEVVGYTF
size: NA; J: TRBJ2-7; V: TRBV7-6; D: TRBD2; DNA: TGTGCCAGCAGCTTAGCAGGGGAGGGAGGGAGGAGCGAGCAGTACTTC; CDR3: CASSLAGEGGRSEQYF
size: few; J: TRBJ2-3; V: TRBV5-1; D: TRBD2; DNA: TGCGCCAGCAACTCGTATAGCGGGCCCGCGGATACGCAGTATTTT; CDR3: CASNSYSGPADTQYF
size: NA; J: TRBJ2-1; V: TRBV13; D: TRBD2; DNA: TGTGCCAGCAGCTCCGGACTAGCGGGCTCCTACAATGAGCAGTTCTTC; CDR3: CASSSGLAGSYNEQFF
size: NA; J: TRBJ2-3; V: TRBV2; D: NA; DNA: TGTGCCAGAGAGGCAGATACGCAGTATTTT; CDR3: CAREADTQYF
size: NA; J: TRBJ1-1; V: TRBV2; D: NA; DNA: TGTGCCAATACACGCAGGGAGAACACTGAAGCTTTCTTT; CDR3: CANTRRENTEAFF
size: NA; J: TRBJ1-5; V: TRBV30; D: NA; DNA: TGTGCCTGGAGTCCCGGGACATCTTCTCATCAGCCCCAGCATTTT; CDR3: CAWSPGTSSHQPQHF
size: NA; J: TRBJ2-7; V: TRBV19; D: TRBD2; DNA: TGTGCCAGTAGTATCGGCGGGAGTAACGAGCAGTACTTC; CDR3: CASSIGGSNEQYF
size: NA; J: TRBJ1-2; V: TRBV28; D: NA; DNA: TGTGCCAGCAGCTCAGGGATACATGGCTACACCTTC; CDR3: CASSSGIHGYTF
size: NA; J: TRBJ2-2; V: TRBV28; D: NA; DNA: TGTGCCAGCAGCCTCCCCAACACCGGGGAGCTGTTTTTT; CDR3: CASSLPNTGELFF
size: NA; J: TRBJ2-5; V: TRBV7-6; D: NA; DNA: TGTGCCAGCAGCTTCACCGCGGGGACCCAGTACTTC; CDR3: CASSFTAGTQYF
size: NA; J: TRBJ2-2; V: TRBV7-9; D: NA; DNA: TGTGCCATCGAGGCCTGGGGGGAGAAGACCGGGGAGCTGTTTTTT; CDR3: CAIEAWGEKTGELFF
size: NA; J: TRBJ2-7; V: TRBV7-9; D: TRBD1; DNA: TGTTCCAGCAGCTCCCGACAGGGGACGGGCTCCTACGAGCAGTACTTC; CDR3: CSSSSRQGTGSYEQYF